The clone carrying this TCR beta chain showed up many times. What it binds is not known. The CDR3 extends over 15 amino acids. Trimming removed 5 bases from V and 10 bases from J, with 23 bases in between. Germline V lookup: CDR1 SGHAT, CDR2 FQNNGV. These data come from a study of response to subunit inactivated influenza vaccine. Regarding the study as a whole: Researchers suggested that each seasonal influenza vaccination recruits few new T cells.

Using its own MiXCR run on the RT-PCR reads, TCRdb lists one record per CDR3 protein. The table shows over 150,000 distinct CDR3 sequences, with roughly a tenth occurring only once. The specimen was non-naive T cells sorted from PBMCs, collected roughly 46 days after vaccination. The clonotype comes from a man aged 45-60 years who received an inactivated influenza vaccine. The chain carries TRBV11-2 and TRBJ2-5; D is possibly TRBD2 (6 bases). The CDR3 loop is CASSQEGRGIRSQYF. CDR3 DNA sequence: TGTGCCAGCAGCCAAGAGGGACGCGGGATAAGGAGCCAGTACTTC.